The sequence of this TCR beta chain was determined in a study of T cells in Graves' hyperthyroidism and ophthalmopathy. V lost 6 bases, J lost 8 bases, and 8 bases stayed unmatched. CDR3 length equals 14 residues. Germline V lookup: CDR1 SGHTA, CDR2 FQGTGA. It was uncontrolled infection, other autoimmune disease, pregnancy or lactation that excluded patients. In making diagnoses, clinical symptoms, serum thyroxine and TRAb, thyroid ultrasound and orbital computed tomography were all used. PBMCs came from 7.5 to 10 ml fresh peripheral blood. Amplification of TCR beta CDR3 regions was performed using RNA transcripts as template. TCR CDR3 regions were first amplified by RT-PCR with HTBI primers. MiXCR was run by TCRdb on the multiplex PCR reads, yielding one entry per CDR3 protein. The table includes around 490,000 distinct CDR3 sequences, just under 20% detected once. A few counts support this clonotype.

The gene calls are TRBV7-3 and TRBJ2-2; 8 bases are shared with TRBD1. Sequencing used blood. The clonotype was recovered from a man in his forties with Graves' ophthalmopathy. This CDR3 reads CASSSDRVSGELFF. For the CDR3, the DNA is TGTGCCAGCAGTTCGGACAGGGTTTCAGGGGAGCTGTTTTTT.